This T cell receptor (beta chain) was recovered during a study of cytomegalovirus exposure and HLA in healthy donors. The germline V gene encodes CDR1 WNHNN and CDR2 SYGVQD (reference sequence). The CDR3 loop spans 14 amino acids. The V and J ends lost 7 bases and 7 bases respectively, with 16 bases between them. PCR primers comprised 60 Vbeta and 13 Jbeta primers. The data were produced by immunoSEQ multiplex PCR, yet TCRdb's version contains in-frame clones alone and is incomplete. The sample has roughly 100,000 clones, roughly 75% seen once; the top ten hold about 2.3%. Sequenced sample: PBMCs. The chain joins TRBV10-1 to TRBJ1-4; D is possibly TRBD1 (5 bases). The TCR comes from a man aged 40-50 years in good health and CMV-seronegative. This chain's CDR3 is CASTFRGGFEKLFF. In DNA, the CDR3 is TGCGCCAGCACCTTCCGGGGGGGATTTGAAAAACTGTTTTTT.